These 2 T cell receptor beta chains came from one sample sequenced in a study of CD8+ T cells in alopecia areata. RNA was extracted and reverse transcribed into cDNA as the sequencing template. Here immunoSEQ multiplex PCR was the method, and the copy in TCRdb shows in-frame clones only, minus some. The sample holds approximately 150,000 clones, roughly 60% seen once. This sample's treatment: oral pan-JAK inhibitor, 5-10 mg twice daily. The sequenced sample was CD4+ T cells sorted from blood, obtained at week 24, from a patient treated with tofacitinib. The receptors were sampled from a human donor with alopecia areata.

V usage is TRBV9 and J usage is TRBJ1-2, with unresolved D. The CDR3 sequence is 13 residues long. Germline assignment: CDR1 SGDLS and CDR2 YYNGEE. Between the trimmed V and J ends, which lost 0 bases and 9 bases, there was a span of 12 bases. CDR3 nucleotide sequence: TGTGCCAGCAGCGTAGTGGCAGGTCAGAGCTACACCTTC. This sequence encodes CASSVVAGQSYTF.

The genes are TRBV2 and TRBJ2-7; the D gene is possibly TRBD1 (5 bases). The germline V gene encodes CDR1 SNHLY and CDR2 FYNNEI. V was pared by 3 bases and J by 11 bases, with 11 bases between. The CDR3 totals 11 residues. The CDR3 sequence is CASSDWTFEYF. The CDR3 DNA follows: TGTGCCAGCAGTGACTGGACATTCGAGTACTTC.